The 26 T cell receptor beta chains below come from one sample, sequenced in a study of blood T cell repertoires in COVID-19. Clones were read by immunoSEQ multiplex PCR, and TCRdb kept only the in-frame ones, dropping some. In the table there are over 25,000 clones, around 90% of which are singletons. The sequenced sample consisted of peripheral blood. The receptors were gathered from a human donor in a cohort sampled during active COVID-19.

This clone was counted a few times. This rearrangement joins TRBV19 to TRBJ1-4; the D gene is possibly TRBD1 (6 bases). Germline assignment: CDR1 LNHDA and CDR2 SQIVND (reference sequence). Trimming left V 9 bases short and J 3 bases short, with 17 bases between. CDR3 size: 15 residues. The CDR3 loop reads CASGPGALANEKLFF. The CDR3 region has the DNA TGTGCCAGCGGGCCAGGGGCGCTGGCTAATGAAAAACTGTTTTTT.

This clone was seen more than once but under ten times. V and J are TRBV4-2 and TRBJ1-1; D gene unclear. Germline assignment: CDR1 LGHNA and CDR2 YNFKEQ. The CDR3 consists of 14 residues. Trimming cost V 0 bases and J 4 bases, with 9 bases left between them. The CDR3, as DNA: TGTGCCAGCAGCCAAGAGGTGAGGCCCACTGAAGCTTTCTTT. Translation gives CASSQEVRPTEAFF.

The chain has TRBV18 and TRBJ1-4, with 9 bases that match TRBD1. The CDR3 runs 18 residues. From germline, CDR1 is KGHSH and CDR2 LQKENI. The trim removed 3 bases at V and 7 bases at J, leaving 15 bases unmatched. CDR3 coding DNA: TGTGCCAGCTCACCGACCCAGGGTCCCGGGACAGGGAGTGAAAAACTGTTTTTT. It encodes CASSPTQGPGTGSEKLFF. The complete variable domain, with remaining parts taken from reference TRBV18 and TRBJ1-4, reads NAGVMQNPRHLVRRRGQEARLRCSPMKGHSHVYWYRQLPEEGLKFMVYLQKENIIDESGMPKERFSAEFPKEGPSILRIQQVVRGDSAAYFCASSPTQGPGTGSEKLFFGSGTQLSVL.

The J gene is TRBJ2-3, the V gene TRBV4-1; 7 bases agree with TRBD2. The CDR3 extends over 14 amino acids. Unmatched junction bases numbered 7, after V lost 3 bases and J lost 7 bases. Germline V gene data show CDR1 as MGHRA and CDR2 as YSYEKL. This CDR3 is CASSQGGVRNTQYF. CDR3 bases: TGCGCCAGCAGCCAGGGGGGGGTTAGAAATACGCAGTATTTT.

This clone has only one observation. The chain joins TRBV19 to TRBJ1-1, with unresolved D. Germline lookup yields CDR1 LNHDA and CDR2 SQIVND (reference sequence). V dropped 1 base and J dropped 8 bases, with 11 bases sitting between them. The CDR3 spans 13 residues. The CDR3 is CASSIGGVSEAFF. CDR3 DNA sequence: TGTGCCAGTAGTATAGGGGGAGTTTCCGAAGCTTTCTTT.

The chain recombines TRBV5-4 with TRBJ1-1, with D possibly TRBD1 on 5 matching bases. This CDR3 contains 15 residues. V was trimmed by 2 bases and J by 4 bases, leaving 15 bases between them. In germline, CDR1 is SGHNT, CDR2 YYREEE (reference sequence). CDR3 protein: CASSLGGGGGTEAFF. The CDR3 DNA reads as TGTGCCAGCAGCTTAGGCGGGGGTGGTGGCACTGAAGCTTTCTTT.

In its sample, this clone was seen once. The J gene is TRBJ1-5, the V gene TRBV28; D gene ambiguous. The CDR3 is 15 residues long. Germline V CDR1 and CDR2: MDHEN, SYDVKM. Trimming removed 7 bases at V and 0 bases at J, with 13 bases between. The CDR3 loop is CASNSGQDSNQPQHF. CDR3 coding DNA: TGTGCCAGCAATAGCGGCCAGGATAGCAATCAGCCCCAGCATTTT.

The table lists this clone with a few counts. The chain links TRBV7-9 to TRBJ1-1, with D maybe TRBD1 (6 bases). The V gene lost 4 bases and the J gene lost 5 bases, with 8 bases spanning the gap. The germline V gene has CDR1 SEHNR and CDR2 FQNEAQ (reference sequence). This CDR3 is 12 amino acids long. CDR3 protein: CASSYRETEAFF. The CDR3 nucleotides read TGTGCCAGCAGCTACAGGGAGACTGAAGCTTTCTTT.

V usage is TRBV28 and J usage is TRBJ1-1; perhaps TRBD1 as D (5 bases). Between the trimmed V and J ends, which lost 6 bases and 0 bases, there was a span of 14 bases. Germline V gives CDR1 MDHEN, CDR2 SYDVKM. The CDR3 contains 15 residues. CDR3 protein: CASSPLRAMNTEAFF. The CDR3 coding sequence is TGTGCCAGCAGCCCTCTCAGGGCCATGAACACTGAAGCTTTCTTT.

CDR3 residues: CASSPGLLTEHEQYF. CDR3 coding DNA: TGCGCCAGCAGCCCGGGACTGCTTACGGAGCACGAGCAGTACTTC. The chain has TRBV5-1 and TRBJ2-7; TRBD2 might be the D (6 bases). V lost 4 bases and J 5 bases, leaving 19 bases between the germline ends. CDR1 is SGHRS, CDR2 YFSETQ, per germline. The CDR3 runs to 15 residues.

J is TRBJ2-7 and V is TRBV11-2; D is ambiguous. CDR3 length equals 14 residues. Trimming cost V 5 bases and J 2 bases, with 13 bases left between them. Germline V gene lookup returns CDR1 SGHAT and CDR2 FQNNGV. The CDR3 reads CASSESGLTYEQYF. CDR3 coding DNA: TGTGCCAGCAGCGAGTCGGGTCTAACCTACGAGCAGTACTTC. Drawing the rest from reference TRBV11-2 and TRBJ2-7, the complete variable domain is EAGVAQSPRYKIIEKRQSVAFWCNPISGHATLYWYQQILGQGPKLLIQFQNNGVVDDSQLPKDRFSAERLKGVDSTLKIQPAKLEDSAVYLCASSESGLTYEQYFGPGTRLTVT.

The chain uses TRBV27 and TRBJ1-6, with a weak D call TRBD1 (6 bases). The CDR3 is 14 residues long. With 7 bases removed from V and 7 bases from J, the gap between germline ends came to 14 bases. In germline, CDR1 is MNHEY, CDR2 SMNVEV (reference sequence). CDR3 amino acids: CASKPTGNNSPLHF. The CDR3 nucleotides read TGTGCCAGCAAACCGACAGGCAACAATTCACCCCTCCACTTT.

The rearrangement joins TRBV7-9 to TRBJ2-7; D ambiguous. V lost 4 bases and J lost 4, with 8 bases in between. The CDR3 totals 12 residues. Looked up from germline, CDR1 is SEHNR and CDR2 is FQNEAQ (reference sequence). The CDR3 reads CASSSPPYEQYF. CDR3 nucleotide sequence: TGTGCCAGCAGCTCCCCTCCGTACGAGCAGTACTTC.

The V gene is TRBV3-1 (or the pseudogene TRBV3-2), the J gene TRBJ2-3; 13 bases align to TRBD2. The CDR3 runs to 18 residues. Germline V CDR1 and CDR2: LGHDT, YNNKEL (reference sequence). The V and J ends lost 1 base and 2 bases, in that order; junction bases with no gene match: 6. CDR3 protein: CASSQVTSGGASTDTQYF. The CDR3 DNA reads as TGTGCCAGCAGCCAAGTTACTAGCGGGGGGGCCTCCACAGATACGCAGTATTTT.

The chain employs TRBV5-1 and TRBJ2-5, with TRBD2 matching 10 bases. The CDR3 sequence is 17 residues long. Per germline, CDR1 SGHRS and CDR2 YFSETQ. V shed 2 bases, J shed 1 base, and the junction held 8 bases outside the gene matches. CDR3 amino acids: CASSFNKLAGPQETQYF. The DNA for the CDR3 is TGCGCCAGCAGCTTTAATAAACTAGCGGGGCCCCAAGAGACCCAGTACTTC.

The chain couples TRBV21-1 to TRBJ2-1; TRBD2 was called by the table and not checked on the DNA. TRBV21-1 corresponds to a pseudogene. The CDR3 sequence is 19 residues long. CDR3 loop: CASSKDKTSGRLGWDEQFF. The CDR3 DNA reads TGTGCCAGCAGCAAAGACAAGACTAGCGGTCGTTTGGGTTGGGATGAGCAGTTCTTC.

This rearrangement joins TRBV7-9 to TRBJ2-4, with D possibly TRBD2 on 6 matching bases. V was pared by 3 bases and J by 0 bases, with 18 bases between. This CDR3 is 18 amino acids long. From germline, CDR1 is SEHNR and CDR2 FQNEAQ (reference sequence). CDR3 region: CASSFSRRLEGAKNIQYF. The CDR3 DNA is TGTGCCAGCAGCTTTTCACGGAGGTTGGAGGGAGCCAAAAACATTCAGTACTTC.

The chain couples TRBV10-1 to TRBJ2-1, with 7 positions matching TRBD1. The CDR3 loop spans 16 amino acids. V shed 0 bases and J 2 bases; nucleotides not matched to a gene: 4. Germline V gene sequence: CDR1 WNHNN, CDR2 SYGVQD (reference sequence). For the CDR3, the DNA is TGCGCCAGCAGTGAGTCGCCGGGACAGACCTACAATGAGCAGTTCTTC. Amino acid sequence: CASSESPGQTYNEQFF.

The V gene is TRBV12-3 or TRBV12-4, the J gene TRBJ1-1; D gene uncertain. This CDR3 comprises 11 residues. Trimming pared 3 bases from V and 10 bases from J, leaving 9 bases between. The CDR3 DNA reads TGTGCCAGCAGTTTCGGAGGGATAGCTTTCTTT. Amino acids: CASSFGGIAFF.

This sequence joins TRBV3-1 (or the pseudogene TRBV3-2) and TRBJ2-4; D perhaps matches TRBD2 (6 bases). The length of the CDR3 is 11 residues. Trimming stripped 5 bases from V and 9 bases from J, with 8 bases between. Germline V gene lookup returns CDR1 LGHDT and CDR2 YNNKEL (reference sequence). The CDR3, as DNA: TGTGCCAGCAGCTCCGGGAGCATTCAGTACTTC. It yields the protein CASSSGSIQYF.

CDR3 sequence (DNA): TGTGCCAGCAGCGTTATGGGGGGAGGTTCTGATGGCTACACCTTC. It yields the protein CASSVMGGGSDGYTF. V usage is TRBV5-8 and J usage is TRBJ1-2, with a possible D match to TRBD1 (5 bases). This CDR3 is built from 15 residues. Germline lookup yields CDR1 SGHTS and CDR2 YDEGEE. With 4 bases removed from V and 6 bases from J, the gap between germline ends came to 19 bases.

J is TRBJ2-1 and V is TRBV5-1; tentative D call: TRBD2 (6 bases). V was pared by 4 bases and J by 2 bases, with 16 bases between. CDR3 length equals 16 residues. Germline V lookup: CDR1 SGHRS, CDR2 YFSETQ. Here the CDR3 reads CASSPQAGTAYNEQFF. CDR3 DNA sequence: TGCGCCAGCAGCCCGCAGGCGGGGACTGCCTACAATGAGCAGTTCTTC. Looking up the rest from reference TRBV5-1 and TRBJ2-1 gives the full variable domain: KAGVTQTPRYLIKTRGQQVTLSCSPISGHRSVSWYQQTPGQGLQFLFEYFSETQRNKGNFPGRFSGRQFSNSRSEMNVSTLELGDSALYLCASSPQAGTAYNEQFFGPGTRLTVL.

V is TRBV6-5 and J is TRBJ2-5; a weak D match, TRBD1 (5 bases). Per the germline V gene, CDR1 is MNHEY and CDR2 is SVGAGI. The V and J ends lost 7 bases and 2 bases respectively, with 11 bases between them. The CDR3 consists of 13 residues. The CDR3 DNA is TGTGCCAGCACCCCAGACAGTCAAGAGACCCAGTACTTC. Translating it yields CASTPDSQETQYF.

J is TRBJ1-6 and V is TRBV28; tentative D call: TRBD1 (5 bases). This CDR3 is built from 14 residues. Trimming pared 10 bases from V and 9 bases from J, leaving 19 bases between. Germline CDR1 is MDHEN and CDR2 is SYDVKM. The CDR3 spells CATTWEGQRSPLHF. Here the CDR3 DNA reads TGTGCCACCACATGGGAGGGGCAACGTTCACCCCTCCACTTT.

This rearrangement joins TRBV7-2 to TRBJ2-7; possible D gene TRBD2, 6 bases. V lost 5 bases to trimming and J lost 0 bases, with 11 bases between them. This CDR3 has 14 residues. Looked up from germline, CDR1 is SGHTA and CDR2 is FQGNSA. The CDR3, as DNA: TGTGCCAGCAGCCCCGGGACTCCCTCCTACGAGCAGTACTTC. Translation gives CASSPGTPSYEQYF. The variable domain in full, completed from reference TRBV7-2 and TRBJ2-7, reads GAGVSQSPSNKVTEKGKDVELRCDPISGHTALYWYRQSLGQGLEFLIYFQGNSAPDKSGLPSDRFSAERTGGSVSTLTIQRTQQEDSAVYLCASSPGTPSYEQYFGPGTRLTVT.

The chain joins TRBV4-2 to TRBJ2-7, with 10 bases that match TRBD2. J was trimmed by 1 base and V by 1 base; bases with no gene match: 4. The CDR3 totals 16 residues. In germline, CDR1 is LGHNA, CDR2 YNFKEQ. The CDR3 region is CASSQVGLAASYEQYF. The DNA of the CDR3 is TGTGCCAGCAGCCAAGTCGGACTAGCGGCTTCCTACGAGCAGTACTTC.